The next 22 T cell receptor beta chains were all read from a single sample in a study of vaccination effects on CD4 cells after COVID-19. Measured with immunoSEQ multiplex PCR; TCRdb has only the in-frame clones, and not every one. The table lists under 25,000 clones, around 74% of them singletons. These TCRs' antigens remain unknown. Before sequencing, viral peptide pools were used by the ViraFEST assay to expand antigen-specific CD4+ T cells. It was after roughly ten days of culture that CD4+ T cells were isolated. This individual tested PCR-positive for SARS-CoV-2 infection between March and December 2020. Material: CD4+ T cells from PBMCs cultured with a peptide pool, obtained before COVID-19 vaccination. These receptors were obtained from a human donor who had a prior SARS-CoV-2 infection.

The V and J genes are TRBV18 and TRBJ1-1, with D perhaps matching TRBD1 (6 bases). This CDR3 is built from 16 residues. Germline V gives CDR1 KGHSH, CDR2 LQKENI. The V gene lost 2 bases and the J gene lost 1 base, with 14 bases spanning the gap. CDR3 in DNA: TGTGCCAGCTCACCAGGGGGCTTTCCTGGGAACACTGAAGCTTTCTTT. Its translation is CASSPGGFPGNTEAFF.

This chain connects TRBV2 to TRBJ2-5; either TRBD1 or TRBD2 may fit D (5 bases each). V was clipped by 5 bases and J by 7 bases, with 17 bases between them. The CDR3 has 14 residues. Germline lookup yields CDR1 SNHLY and CDR2 FYNNEI. Written as DNA, the CDR3 is TGTGCCAGCAGTTCAAGTAGAGGGGCGGGGACCCAGTACTTC. It codes for CASSSSRGAGTQYF.

The chain uses TRBV6-2 or TRBV6-3 and TRBJ2-7, with D perhaps matching TRBD2 (5 bases). Trimming left V 3 bases short and J 0 bases short, with 12 bases between. The CDR3 length is 15 residues. Per the germline V gene, CDR1 is MNHEY and CDR2 is SVGEGT. The CDR3 nucleotides are TGTGCCAGCAGTTATTCGGAGGCGAGCTCCTACGAGCAGTACTTC. This translates into CASSYSEASSYEQYF.

The V call is TRBV9, the J call TRBJ2-1; 11 bases align to TRBD1. Losses at the gene ends were 2 bases for V and 4 bases for J; bases not matched to a gene: 5. This CDR3 contains 16 residues. The germline CDR1 and CDR2 sequences are SGDLS and YYNGEE. In DNA form, the CDR3 reads TGTGCCAGCAGCGTCTCCGGGACAGGGGGGTACAATGAGCAGTTCTTC. Protein product: CASSVSGTGGYNEQFF.

The chain is built from TRBV9 and TRBJ2-1; D remains unclear. The CDR3 is 16 residues long. Trimming took 7 bases from V and 1 from J, leaving 18 bases between them. Germline CDR1 SGDLS, CDR2 YYNGEE. The CDR3 DNA is TGTGCCAGCTCAACCGGCCGCCTCGCTTCCTACAATGAGCAGTTCTTC. It is translated as CASSTGRLASYNEQFF.

This clone has only a few counts. The gene calls are TRBV7-9 and TRBJ1-3; D is ambiguous. Germline-derived CDR1 and CDR2 are SEHNR and FQNEAQ (reference sequence). The CDR3 runs 14 residues. V lost 5 bases, J lost 3 bases, and 11 bases lay in between. CDR3 sequence reads: CASSPTYLGNTIYF. The CDR3 nucleotides are TGTGCCAGCAGCCCGACCTACCTTGGAAACACCATATATTTT.

The chain joins TRBV7-2 to TRBJ2-7; unclear D gene. The CDR3 contains 15 residues. Trimming stripped 3 bases from V and 1 base from J, with 13 bases between. Germline CDR1 reads SGHTA; CDR2 reads FQGNSA. Here the CDR3 DNA reads TGTGCCAGCAGCTTGTCTTCCAGGCAATCCTACGAGCAGTACTTC. This translates into CASSLSSRQSYEQYF.

The chain combines TRBV10-3 with TRBJ2-7; TRBD2 agrees at 14 bases. The CDR3 length is 16 residues. In germline, CDR1 is ENHRY, CDR2 SYGVKD. V was pared by 5 bases and J by 0 bases, with 3 bases of the junction left unmatched. The CDR3 spells CAISSGTSGSSYEQYF. CDR3 in DNA: TGTGCCATCAGTTCAGGGACTAGCGGGAGCTCCTACGAGCAGTACTTC.

The genes are TRBV19 and TRBJ2-7; 8 nucleotides agree with TRBD2. Germline trimming cut 3 bases from V and 6 bases from J; bases unmatched to any gene: 10. This CDR3 region has 15 residues. CDR1 is LNHDA and CDR2 is SQIVND in the germline V gene (reference sequence). The CDR3 bases are TGTGCCAGTAGTATCGATTCGGGGACTAGGGGCGAGCAGTACTTC. It encodes CASSIDSGTRGEQYF.

In DNA, the CDR3 is TGTGCCAGCAGCTTGTTCAGAAGTAACGCTCCGAACACTGAAGCTTTCTTT. Translation: CASSLFRSNAPNTEAFF. The chain uses TRBV7-2 and TRBJ1-1; no clear D gene. V was trimmed by 3 bases and J by 1 base, leaving 18 bases between them. Germline lookup yields CDR1 SGHTA and CDR2 FQGNSA. The CDR3 contains 17 residues.

This clone was seen only a few times. The CDR3 sequence is CASSQGTGGLGSNQPQHF. CDR3 nucleotide sequence: TGCGCCAGCAGCCAAGGGACAGGGGGTTTGGGTAGCAATCAGCCCCAGCATTTT. This chain joins TRBV4-3 and TRBJ1-5, with TRBD1 matching 10 bases. The ends lost 1 base at V and 0 bases at J; junction bases unmatched: 6. CDR3 length: 18 residues. CDR1 LGHNA and CDR2 YSLEER come from the germline V gene.

V is TRBV2 and J is TRBJ2-6; D perhaps matches TRBD1 (5 bases). This CDR3 spans 15 amino acids. In germline, CDR1 is SNHLY, CDR2 FYNNEI. The V end lost 6 bases, the J end lost 0 bases, and 9 bases lay between the germline ends. The DNA of the CDR3 is TGTGCCAGCAGCTGGGGCCCCTCTGGGGCCAACGTCCTGACTTTC. It specifies CASSWGPSGANVLTF.

CDR3 in amino acids: CASRPGPVQNEQFF. The DNA of the CDR3 is TGTGCCAGCAGACCGGGCCCTGTTCAGAATGAGCAGTTCTTC. The rearrangement uses TRBV2 and TRBJ2-1; D is undetermined. The germline gives CDR1 SNHLY, CDR2 FYNNEI. CDR3 length equals 14 residues. V lost 6 bases and J lost 7, with 16 bases in between.

V and J are TRBV19 and TRBJ2-1, with TRBD2 matching over 7 bases. From germline, CDR1 is LNHDA and CDR2 SQIVND (reference sequence). The CDR3 has 17 residues. After removal of 3 bases from V and 0 bases from J, the junction contained 8 bases not matched to a gene. DNA of the CDR3: TGTGCCAGTAGTATCTTGGTTGGCGGGGGCTCCTACAATGAGCAGTTCTTC. Translation gives CASSILVGGGSYNEQFF.

The V and J genes are TRBV3-1 (or the pseudogene TRBV3-2) and TRBJ2-2; D gene uncertain. CDR3 size: 13 residues. The V gene's germline CDR1 is LGHDT and CDR2 YNNKEL (reference sequence). The germline V and J ends were trimmed by 4 bases and 4 bases, with 7 bases remaining between them. CDR3: CASSPLGTGELFF. CDR3 coding DNA: TGTGCCAGCAGCCCCCTCGGCACCGGGGAGCTGTTTTTT.

The sample holds a few counts of this clone. The chain combines TRBV7-9 with TRBJ1-1, with 7 bases aligning to TRBD1. CDR3 length: 12 amino acids. Trimming at V came to 8 bases and at J to 10 bases, leaving 10 bases not matched to a gene. Germline CDR1 reads SEHNR; CDR2 reads FQNEAQ (reference sequence). The CDR3 spells CASEAGGTRAFF. The CDR3 nucleotides read TGTGCCAGCGAGGCAGGGGGGACCCGAGCTTTCTTT.

This sequence joins TRBV9 and TRBJ1-6; no clear D. V lost 0 bases and J 10 bases, leaving 8 bases between the germline ends. In germline, CDR1 is SGDLS, CDR2 YYNGEE. The CDR3 runs 13 residues. The CDR3 DNA reads as TGTGCCAGCAGCGTAGACCCAAACTCACCCCTCCACTTT. Its protein is CASSVDPNSPLHF.

A few counts support this clone. The chain is built from TRBV5-4 and TRBJ1-2; TRBD1 is a possible D gene (5 bases). V was cut by 4 bases and J by 8 bases, with 21 bases left in between. The CDR3 has 15 residues. Germline V gene lookup returns CDR1 SGHNT and CDR2 YYREEE (reference sequence). In nucleotides, the CDR3 is TGTGCCAGCAGCCAAGGGCAAGGGACTATGGGCGGCTACACCTTC. The encoded protein is CASSQGQGTMGGYTF.

This chain uses TRBV9 with TRBJ2-3; TRBD2 aligns across 10 bases. The junction had 10 bases not matched to a gene; V was cut back by 4 bases and J by 2 bases. The length of the CDR3 is 17 residues. From germline, CDR1 is SGDLS and CDR2 YYNGEE. The CDR3 sequence is CASSSQRGGSVTDTQYF. The CDR3 DNA is TGTGCCAGCAGCTCCCAGCGGGGGGGGTCTGTCACAGATACGCAGTATTTT.

V gene TRBV4-1 combines with J gene TRBJ2-2, with 8 bases fitting TRBD2. This CDR3 is built from 15 residues. Germline loops: CDR1 MGHRA, CDR2 YSYEKL. J lost 7 bases, V lost 6 bases, and 10 bases had no gene match. Here the CDR3 DNA reads TGCGCCAGCAGAAAAACGGGGGGGATCGGCGGGGAGCTGTTTTTT. This translates into CASRKTGGIGGELFF.

This clone was detected only a few times. This chain uses TRBV18 with TRBJ1-3, with TRBD1 as a possible D gene (5 bases). CDR1 is KGHSH and CDR2 is LQKENI in the germline V gene. The V and J ends lost 2 bases and 0 bases respectively, with 5 bases between them. The CDR3 is 14 amino acids. The CDR3 coding sequence is TGTGCCAGCTCACCAGGGGGCTCTGGAAACACCATATATTTT. Residues: CASSPGGSGNTIYF.

The chain recombines TRBV5-5 with TRBJ1-2; tentatively, D is TRBD1 (5 bases). The CDR3 covers 14 residues. V shed 2 bases and J shed 1 base, with 9 bases lying between them. Per germline, CDR1 SGHKS and CDR2 YYEKEE (reference sequence). The CDR3 nucleotides read TGTGCCAGCAGCTTTGGGGGTTTTAACTATGGCTACACCTTC. This sequence encodes CASSFGGFNYGYTF. The full variable domain, its missing parts supplied by reference TRBV5-5 and TRBJ1-2, is DAGVTQSPTHLIKTRGQQVTLRCSPISGHKSVSWYQQVLGQGPQFIFQYYEKEERGRGNFPDRFSARQFPNYSSELNVNALLLGDSALYLCASSFGGFNYGYTFGSGTRLTVV.